This T cell receptor beta chain was identified during a study of vaccination effects on CD4 cells after COVID-19. ViraFEST used viral peptide pools to expand antigen-specific CD4+ T cells before sequencing. Cells that had been cultured for 10 days were the source of isolated CD4+ T cells. In the vaccine recipients, nucleocapsid antibodies were negative and there was no prior SARS-CoV-2 infection. They grew a few million PBMC in each well, adding approximately 10 IU/ml IL-2 and 10 ug/ml peptides. Remarks on this clone: The antigen remains undetermined.

Trimming removed 9 bases from V and 4 bases from J; junction bases left unmatched: 8. The CDR3 spans 14 residues. Germline CDR1 and CDR2: LNHNV and YYDKDF (reference sequence). Data came from immunoSEQ multiplex PCR; TCRdb stores just in-frame clones and leaves some out. Here the sample spans about 63,000 clones, about 80% being singletons. The receptor was derived from a human donor who received a COVID-19 vaccine. The chain employs TRBV15 and TRBJ2-1; TRBD1 matches 8 bases. The material was CD4+ T cells from PBMCs cultured with HCoV-OC43 spike peptides, obtained before COVID-19 vaccination. Subset specified: HCoV-OC43 spike overlapping peptide pool stimulation. The CDR3 reads CATSPGQVYNEQFF. The CDR3 DNA is TGTGCCACGAGCCCGGGACAGGTATACAATGAGCAGTTCTTC.